Presented here are 26 T cell receptor beta chains from one specimen sequenced in a study of read filtering for tumor transcriptome and immune sequencing. The library was built from 400 ng RNA with molecular barcoded adaptors for alpha/delta and beta/gamma chains. TCRdb passed the reads through MiXCR, listing each CDR3 protein once. The sample lists 35,000 to 45,000 distinct CDR3 sequences, roughly 15% occurring once. The sequenced material came from a population of CD138-negative cells sorted from bone marrow. The receptor source for this set is a donor aged 40 or over with multiple myeloma.

In this sample, this clonotype turned up many times. The chain recombines TRBV28 with TRBJ1-5, with D tentatively TRBD1 (6 bases). V lost 5 bases and J lost 5, with 16 bases in between. This CDR3 has 15 amino acids. The germline V gene encodes CDR1 MDHEN and CDR2 SYDVKM. This chain's CDR3 is CASSAGGQRYQPQHF. The CDR3 bases are TGTGCCAGCAGTGCGGGCGGACAGCGATATCAGCCCCAGCATTTT.

This clonotype was seen repeatedly, ten times or more. V is TRBV29-1 and J is TRBJ1-3; D perhaps matches TRBD1 (5 bases). CDR1 is SQVTM and CDR2 is ANQGSEA in the germline V gene. The CDR3 contains 13 residues. V dropped 6 bases and J dropped 0 bases, with 9 bases sitting between them. Here the CDR3 reads CSVSDSSGNTIYF. Here the CDR3 DNA reads TGCAGCGTCTCAGACAGCTCTGGAAACACCATATATTTT.

This clonotype was seen many times. The chain joins TRBV20-1 to TRBJ2-7; 7 bases agree with TRBD2. The CDR3 has 12 amino acids. The germline CDR1 and CDR2 sequences are DFQATT and SNEGSKA (reference sequence). V gave up 7 bases and J gave up 4 bases; unmatched junction bases: 7. The CDR3 DNA is TGCAGTGGGACTAGACGGGAATACGAGCAGTACTTC. It specifies CSGTRREYEQYF.

This clonotype was observed at least ten times. The V call is TRBV20-1, the J call TRBJ1-6; TRBD1 might be the D (5 bases). V lost 6 bases and J 0 bases, leaving 6 bases between the germline ends. Germline V lookup: CDR1 DFQATT, CDR2 SNEGSKA (reference sequence). There are 13 residues in the CDR3. CDR3: CSARDSYNSPLHF. CDR3 bases: TGCAGTGCCAGGGACTCCTATAATTCACCCCTCCACTTT.

The sample holds many counts of this clonotype. The chain recombines TRBV4-1 with TRBJ2-1; 10 bases line up with TRBD2. The V segment lost 2 bases and the J segment 7 bases; nucleotides outside the gene matches: 11. Germline values: CDR1 MGHRA, CDR2 YSYEKL. The CDR3 contains 17 residues. For the CDR3, the DNA is TGCGCCAGCAGCCAATCGAGAGGGACTAGCGCACAAAATGAGCAGTTCTTC. This sequence encodes CASSQSRGTSAQNEQFF.

This clonotype was observed at least ten times. This sequence joins TRBV20-1 and TRBJ1-5, with unresolved D. Germline CDR1 is DFQATT and CDR2 is SNEGSKA (reference sequence). There are 15 residues in the CDR3. Trimming cost V 3 bases and J 0 bases, with 12 bases left between them. The CDR3 DNA reads TGCAGTGCTAGTGGTCAGGCAAATAGCAATCAGCCCCAGCATTTT. Translating gives CSASGQANSNQPQHF.

This chain joins TRBV29-1 and TRBJ2-2; 7 bases are a match to TRBD2. The CDR3 runs to 14 residues. V was pared by 7 bases and J by 9 bases, with 14 bases of the junction left unmatched. Germline V lookup: CDR1 SQVTM, CDR2 ANQGSEA. CDR3 region: CSDVVAGVARELFF. CDR3 in DNA: TGCAGCGATGTTGTAGCGGGCGTGGCCCGGGAGCTGTTTTTT.

This clonotype has just one count. The chain recombines TRBV30 with TRBJ1-1, with TRBD1 as a possible D gene (5 bases). Trimming left V 1 base short and J 2 bases short, with 8 bases between. CDR3 length: 13 amino acids. Germline V gene lookup returns CDR1 GTSNPN and CDR2 SVGIG (reference sequence). The CDR3 spells CAWSEGTNTEAFF. In DNA form, the CDR3 reads TGTGCCTGGAGTGAGGGGACTAACACTGAAGCTTTCTTT.

This clonotype came up many times. This chain links TRBV6-5 with TRBJ1-1; 7 positions match TRBD1. The CDR3 length is 15 residues. After removal of 6 bases from V and 4 bases from J, the junction contained 11 bases not matched to a gene. Germline lookup yields CDR1 MNHEY and CDR2 SVGAGI. The CDR3 loop is CASRDRWDTGTEAFF. CDR3 nucleotides: TGTGCCAGCAGGGACAGGTGGGATACCGGCACTGAAGCTTTCTTT.

Details on this clonotype: Only one base separates this from a far larger clonotype, so it likely reflects a read error. This rearrangement joins TRBV4-1 to TRBJ1-1; D perhaps matches TRBD1 (5 bases). The DNA end is more similar to TRBJ1-6, so the J call may be wrong. CDR3 length equals 17 residues. CDR1 MGHRA and CDR2 YSYEKL come from the germline V gene. The CDR3: CASSQDPVGTVNPPLHF. CDR3 in DNA: TGCGCCAGCAGCCAAGATCCTGTTGGGACTGTTAATCCACCCCTCCACTTT.

This clonotype was detected ten times or more. The chain has TRBV11-2 and TRBJ1-1, with D hard to call. From germline, CDR1 is SGHAT and CDR2 FQNNGV. CDR3 length equals 13 residues. V lost 4 bases and J 3 bases, leaving 9 bases between the germline ends. CDR3 loop: CASSSDGDTEAFF. The CDR3 DNA reads TGTGCCAGCAGCTCTGATGGGGACACTGAAGCTTTCTTT.

In this sample, this clonotype turned up many times. The chain links TRBV11-2 to TRBJ2-7; D uncertain. The CDR3 is 13 amino acids. The germline V and J ends were trimmed by 5 bases and 1 base, with 9 bases remaining between them. Germline V gene sequence: CDR1 SGHAT, CDR2 FQNNGV. CDR3 region: CASSPRSSYEQYF. DNA of the CDR3: TGTGCCAGCAGCCCCCGTTCATCCTACGAGCAGTACTTC. Full variable domain (rest looked up from reference TRBV11-2 and TRBJ2-7): EAGVAQSPRYKIIEKRQSVAFWCNPISGHATLYWYQQILGQGPKLLIQFQNNGVVDDSQLPKDRFSAERLKGVDSTLKIQPAKLEDSAVYLCASSPRSSYEQYFGPGTRLTVT.

This clonotype was detected ten times or more. The CDR3 end shows no conserved phenylalanine or tryptophan, and so a read error is likely. The CDR3 protein is CSVEDGGAGEKLFS. Written as DNA, the CDR3 is TGCAGCGTTGAAGATGGAGGGGCCGGGGAAAAACTGTTTTCT. This chain uses TRBV29-1 with TRBJ1-4; D may be TRBD1 (5 bases). Trimming left V 0 bases short and J 8 bases short, with 13 bases between. This CDR3 contains 14 residues. CDR1 is SQVTM and CDR2 is ANQGSEA in the germline V gene.

With respect to this clonotype: It may be a read error: a sequence one base away is much more abundant. The CDR3 reads CSARTAGGKLPNTEAFF. Written as DNA, the CDR3 is TGCAGTGCTAGAACCGCAGGGGGAAAACTGCCAAACACTGAAGCTTTCTTT. V gene TRBV20-1 combines with J gene TRBJ1-1, with 7 positions matching TRBD1. CDR3 length: 17 residues. Germline CDR1 DFQATT, CDR2 SNEGSKA (reference sequence). With V trimmed by 2 bases and J by 2 bases, 14 bases remained unmatched.

With respect to this clonotype: A much larger clone differs from this one at a single base, so this may be a read error. This sequence joins TRBV3-1 and TRBJ2-1, with 9 bases identical to TRBD2. There are 14 residues in the CDR3. V trimming: 1 base; J trimming: 12 bases; junction bases outside the gene matches: 7. Germline CDR1 reads LGHDT; CDR2 reads YNNKEL (reference sequence). The CDR3 here is CASSQALAGMGQFF. The CDR3 DNA follows: TGTGCCAGCAGCCAAGCGCTAGCGGGAATGGGGCAGTTCTTC.

This clonotype was seen repeatedly, ten times or more. V usage is TRBV5-5 and J usage is TRBJ2-5; D call uncertain. The V end was cut by 0 bases, the J end by 5 bases, with 17 bases between. This CDR3 comprises 16 residues. Germline V gene sequence: CDR1 SGHKS, CDR2 YYEKEE (reference sequence). The CDR3 DNA is TGTGCCAGCAGCTTGGATTTTGACCCGATGAGGGAGACCCAGTACTTC. Its protein is CASSLDFDPMRETQYF.

At least ten counts were recorded for this clonotype. The genes are TRBV4-1 and TRBJ2-7; 16 bases line up with TRBD2. The V segment lost 3 bases and the J segment 6 bases; nucleotides outside the gene matches: 14. Looked up from germline, CDR1 is MGHRA and CDR2 is YSYEKL. This CDR3 comprises 19 residues. The CDR3 sequence is CASSHIPGTSGRAAAEQYF. CDR3 bases: TGCGCCAGCAGCCACATCCCCGGGACTAGCGGGAGGGCCGCGGCCGAGCAGTACTTC.

There are many counts of this clonotype. This chain joins TRBV29-1 and TRBJ2-2; 9 nucleotides match TRBD1. The CDR3 has 14 residues. Germline loops: CDR1 SQVTM, CDR2 ANQGSEA. Losses at the gene ends were 4 bases for V and 5 bases for J; bases not matched to a gene: 5. In DNA form, the CDR3 reads TGCAGCGTTGCCCGGGACAGGGCGACCGGGGAGCTGTTTTTT. Its protein is CSVARDRATGELFF.

This clonotype was observed at least ten times. The chain recombines TRBV7-9 with TRBJ2-1, with D unclear. The V end was cut by 4 bases, the J end by 6 bases, with 19 bases between. The CDR3 length is 16 residues. Germline CDR1 is SEHNR and CDR2 is FQNEAQ (reference sequence). The CDR3 protein is CASSSLTGRKGNEQFF. CDR3 nucleotide sequence: TGTGCCAGCAGCTCCCTAACTGGCAGAAAAGGCAATGAGCAGTTCTTC.

This clonotype was seen repeatedly, ten times or more. The chain carries TRBV6-1 and TRBJ2-5; D might be TRBD2 (6 bases). CDR3 length: 15 amino acids. Trimming pared 6 bases from V and 4 bases from J, leaving 18 bases between. Germline-derived CDR1 and CDR2 are MNHNS and SASEGT. For the CDR3, the DNA is TGTGCCAGCAGCCCACTGGGGGGAGATGTAGAGACCCAGTACTTC. As protein: CASSPLGGDVETQYF.

There are many counts of this clonotype. V usage is TRBV11-1 and J usage is TRBJ1-5; the match to TRBD1 covers 10 bases. CDR1 and CDR2 (germline): SGHAT, FQDESV (reference sequence). Losses at the gene ends were 4 bases for V and 7 bases for J; bases not matched to a gene: 1. The CDR3 is 13 residues long. The CDR3 here is CASSSTGGQPQHF. CDR3 sequence (DNA): TGTGCCAGCAGCTCGACAGGGGGCCAGCCCCAGCATTTT.

This clonotype was seen repeatedly, ten times or more. V gene TRBV2 combines with J gene TRBJ1-5, with 9 bases lining up with TRBD1. CDR1 is SNHLY, CDR2 FYNNEI, per germline. The junction had 8 bases not matched to a gene; V was cut back by 6 bases and J by 5 bases. This CDR3 has 15 amino acids. The CDR3 DNA reads TGTGCCAGCAGGGGGACAGGGCTATGGGATCAGCCCCAGCATTTT. This translates into CASRGTGLWDQPQHF.

This clonotype was seen ten or more times. The chain is built from TRBV20-1 and TRBJ2-3; 10 nucleotides match TRBD2. Germline V gene data show CDR1 as DFQATT and CDR2 as SNEGSKA (reference sequence). The CDR3 has 13 residues. Trimming at V came to 5 bases and at J to 6 bases, leaving 5 bases not matched to a gene. This CDR3 is CSAAGLASDTQYF. The CDR3 nucleotides are TGCAGTGCTGCGGGACTAGCGAGCGATACGCAGTATTTT.

This clonotype was seen once. A read error may explain this, as a much larger clone is one base away. CDR3 coding DNA: TGTGCCAGCAGTTCGGCAGGGGGGGTTACTGAATCTTTCTTT. Protein sequence: CASSSAGGVTESFF. This chain connects TRBV3-2 to TRBJ1-1; the D call in the table, TRBD1, was not verified against the DNA. TRBV3-2 is an annotated pseudogene. The CDR3 is made up of 14 amino acids.

This clonotype occurred many times. Written as DNA, the CDR3 is TGCGCCAGCAGCTCCACCGGACTAGCGGGAGGGGGCACAGATACGCAGTATTTT. This translates into CASSSTGLAGGGTDTQYF. The chain couples TRBV5-1 to TRBJ2-3; 15 nucleotides agree with TRBD2. The J segment lost 1 base and the V segment lost 3 bases, leaving 6 bases of the junction unmatched. The germline V gene has CDR1 SGHRS and CDR2 YFSETQ. This CDR3 contains 18 residues. Complete variable domain (other parts from reference TRBV5-1 and TRBJ2-3): KAGVTQTPRYLIKTRGQQVTLSCSPISGHRSVSWYQQTPGQGLQFLFEYFSETQRNKGNFPGRFSGRQFSNSRSEMNVSTLELGDSALYLCASSSTGLAGGGTDTQYFGPGTRLTVL.

This clonotype has at least ten counts. The chain couples TRBV9 to TRBJ2-1, with 7 bases aligning to TRBD2. The V segment lost 4 bases and the J segment 0 bases; nucleotides outside the gene matches: 7. The CDR3 spans 16 residues. CDR1 is SGDLS and CDR2 is YYNGEE in the germline V gene. The DNA for the CDR3 is TGTGCCAGCAGCCCAATAGCGGGTCTCTCCTACAATGAGCAGTTCTTC. Translating gives CASSPIAGLSYNEQFF.